The present entry profiles one T cell receptor (beta chain) with its context. Some clones are missing from TCRdb's copy, which holds only in-frame ones; the method was immunoSEQ multiplex PCR. This sample has around 100,000 clones, with just over 85% found just once. This entry comes from a study of control samples from healthy donors and cancer patients. The CDR3 has 15 residues. This TCR came from a man aged 25-45 years in good health. The chain combines TRBV21-1 with TRBJ1-3; the D segment call TRBD1 is taken from the table without a DNA check. TRBV21-1 is tagged as a pseudogene. Sequenced input: blood. The CDR3 bases are TGTGCCAGCAGCAAAGAATCAAAACATGGAAACACCATATATTTT. This translates into CASSKESKHGNTIYF.